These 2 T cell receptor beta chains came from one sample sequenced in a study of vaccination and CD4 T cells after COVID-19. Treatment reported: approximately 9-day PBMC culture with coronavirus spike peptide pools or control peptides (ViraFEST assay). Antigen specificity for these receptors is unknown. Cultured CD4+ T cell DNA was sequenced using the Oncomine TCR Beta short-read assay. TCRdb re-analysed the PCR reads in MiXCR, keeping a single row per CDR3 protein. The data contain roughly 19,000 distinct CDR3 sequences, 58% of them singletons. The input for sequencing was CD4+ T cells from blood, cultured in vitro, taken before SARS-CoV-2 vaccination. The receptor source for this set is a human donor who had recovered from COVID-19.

This CDR3 reads CASSPREAYEQYF. The CDR3 DNA sequence: TGTGCCAGCAGCCCCCGGGAGGCCTACGAGCAGTACTTC. V and J are TRBV11-3 and TRBJ2-7; 7 bases align to TRBD2. The CDR3 has 13 residues. Per germline, CDR1 SGHNT and CDR2 YENEEA. V shed 5 bases and J 2 bases; nucleotides not matched to a gene: 3. Drawing the rest from reference TRBV11-3 and TRBJ2-7, the complete variable domain is EAGVVQSPRYKIIEKKQPVAFWCNPISGHNTLYWYLQNLGQGPELLIRYENEEAVDDSQLPKDRFSAERLKGVDSTLKIQPAELGDSAVYLCASSPREAYEQYFGPGTRLTVT.

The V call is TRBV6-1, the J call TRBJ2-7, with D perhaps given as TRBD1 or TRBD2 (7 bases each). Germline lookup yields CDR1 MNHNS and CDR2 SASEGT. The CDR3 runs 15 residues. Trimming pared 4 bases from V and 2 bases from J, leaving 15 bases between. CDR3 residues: CASSAQGGGTYEQYF. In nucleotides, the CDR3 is TGTGCCAGCAGTGCGCAGGGGGGAGGGACCTACGAGCAGTACTTC.